These 4 T cell receptor beta chains originate from one sample sequenced in a study of post-analysis software for immune sequencing data. Findings and caveats of the study: TRBV5-6, TRBV5-1 and TRBV20-1 were among roughly 5 TRBV segments more frequent in patients than controls.

These receptors have no identified antigens. Unique molecular identifiers featured in each of the TCR beta cDNA libraries. MiXCR was run by TCRdb on the PCR reads, yielding one entry per CDR3 protein. The table has around 200,000 distinct CDR3 sequences, 29% seen once; the top ten hold roughly 3.4%. The sample taken for sequencing was blood. The source of these receptors is a girl aged 2-17 years with multiple sclerosis.

The chain combines TRBV3-1 with TRBJ2-1, with 14 bases matching TRBD2. With 4 bases clipped from V and 7 bases from J, the junction kept 12 bases outside the gene matches. Looked up from germline, CDR1 is LGHDT and CDR2 is YNNKEL (reference sequence). The CDR3 is 18 amino acids. The CDR3 spells CASSLGLAGGTGRNEQFF. In nucleotides, the CDR3 is TGTGCCAGCAGCCTCGGACTAGCGGGAGGCACTGGGAGGAATGAGCAGTTCTTC.

Only one count was recorded for this clonotype. The chain employs TRBV14 and TRBJ2-5; 12 positions agree with TRBD2. TRBJ2-7 explains the end of the DNA better; the J call may be wrong. In germline, CDR1 is SGHDN, CDR2 FVKESK. The CDR3 has 19 amino acids. The CDR3 nucleotides read TGTGCCAGCAGCCGGAAACTAGCGGGAGGACCTGTTGGGTTCTACGAGCAGTACTTC. Residues: CASSRKLAGGPVGFYEQYF.

Concerning this clonotype: This may stem from a read error, because a much larger clone lies one nucleotide away. The chain employs TRBV12-3 or TRBV12-4 and TRBJ2-7; maybe TRBD2 (5 bases). With the DNA end fitting TRBJ2-5 better, the J assignment may be wrong. The CDR3 contains 15 residues. CDR3 protein: CASRGRELTRETQYF. The CDR3 bases are TGTGCCAGCAGGGGCCGGGAACTAACGAGAGAGACCCAGTACTTC.

This clonotype was seen only a few times. This rearrangement joins TRBV7-4 to TRBJ1-4; D perhaps matches TRBD1 (6 bases). V lost 5 bases to trimming and J lost 7 bases, with 17 bases between them. This CDR3 spans 15 amino acids. CDR1 is SGHVT and CDR2 is SQSDAQ in the germline V gene. This chain's CDR3 is CASSPLTGSLEKLFF. In DNA, the CDR3 is TGTGCCAGCAGCCCCCTTACAGGGAGTCTTGAAAAACTGTTTTTT.